Following are 3 T cell receptor beta chains from one sample sequenced in a study of CD8+ T cells in alopecia areata. In each case, RNA was isolated and then reverse transcribed into cDNA as the sequencing template. The table came from immunoSEQ multiplex PCR; TCRdb's copy has only in-frame clones and leaves some out. The data show tens of thousands of clones, 50% to 75% seen once. Sample: CD8+ T cells sorted from blood, taken at week 0. The receptors come from a human donor with alopecia areata.

The chain recombines TRBV27 with TRBJ2-3; 8 nucleotides line up with TRBD1. The length of the CDR3 is 16 residues. CDR1 is MNHEY, CDR2 SMNVEV, per germline (reference sequence). Trimming at V came to 2 bases and at J to 6 bases, leaving 10 bases not matched to a gene. CDR3 residues: CASSLHRTGRYDTQYF. The CDR3, as DNA: TGTGCCAGCAGTTTACACCGGACAGGGCGGTACGATACGCAGTATTTT.

The gene calls are TRBV19 and TRBJ2-1; D not resolved. The germline gives CDR1 LNHDA, CDR2 SQIVND (reference sequence). The germline V and J ends were trimmed by 1 base and 3 bases, with 1 base remaining between them. The CDR3 is made up of 12 amino acids. CDR3: CASSIVYNEQFF. CDR3 in DNA: TGTGCCAGTAGTATAGTCTACAATGAGCAGTTCTTC.

J is TRBJ2-7 and V is TRBV7-9, with a tentative D call TRBD2 (6 bases). Per the germline V gene, CDR1 is SEHNR and CDR2 is FQNEAQ (reference sequence). The length of the CDR3 is 14 residues. The V and J ends lost 1 base and 3 bases respectively, with 10 bases between them. The chain's CDR3 is CASSLGGSGYEQYF. The CDR3 nucleotides read TGTGCCAGCAGCTTAGGGGGTAGCGGCTACGAGCAGTACTTC.